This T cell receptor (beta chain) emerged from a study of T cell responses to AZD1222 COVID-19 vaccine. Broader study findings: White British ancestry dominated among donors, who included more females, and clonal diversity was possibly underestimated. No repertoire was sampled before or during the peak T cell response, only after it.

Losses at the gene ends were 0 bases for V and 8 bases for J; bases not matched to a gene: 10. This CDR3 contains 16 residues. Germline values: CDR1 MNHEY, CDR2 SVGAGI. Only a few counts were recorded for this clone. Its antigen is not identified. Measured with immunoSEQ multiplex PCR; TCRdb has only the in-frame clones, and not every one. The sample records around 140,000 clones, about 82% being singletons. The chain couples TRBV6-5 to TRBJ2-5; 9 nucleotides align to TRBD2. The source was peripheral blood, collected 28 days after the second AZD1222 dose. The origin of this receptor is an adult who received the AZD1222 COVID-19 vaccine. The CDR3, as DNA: TGTGCCAGCAGTTACTCGATTGGGACTAGCTTCGGAACCCAGTACTTC. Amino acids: CASSYSIGTSFGTQYF.